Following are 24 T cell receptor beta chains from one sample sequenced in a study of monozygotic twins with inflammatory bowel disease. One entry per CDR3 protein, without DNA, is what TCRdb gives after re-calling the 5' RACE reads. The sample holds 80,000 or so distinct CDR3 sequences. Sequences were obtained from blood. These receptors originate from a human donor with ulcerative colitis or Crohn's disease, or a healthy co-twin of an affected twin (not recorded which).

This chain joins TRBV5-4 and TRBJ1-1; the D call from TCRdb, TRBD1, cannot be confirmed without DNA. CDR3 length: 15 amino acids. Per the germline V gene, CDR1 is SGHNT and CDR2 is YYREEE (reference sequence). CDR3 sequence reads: CASSLGGQGFTEAFF.

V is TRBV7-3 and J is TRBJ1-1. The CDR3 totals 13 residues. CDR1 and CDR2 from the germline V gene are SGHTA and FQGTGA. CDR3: CASSLDLLTEAFF. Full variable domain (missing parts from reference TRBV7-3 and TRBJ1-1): GAGVSQTPSNKVTEKGKYVELRCDPISGHTALYWYRQSLGQGPEFLIYFQGTGAADDSGLPNDRFFAVRPEGSVSTLKIQRTERGDSAVYLCASSLDLLTEAFFGQGTRLTVV.

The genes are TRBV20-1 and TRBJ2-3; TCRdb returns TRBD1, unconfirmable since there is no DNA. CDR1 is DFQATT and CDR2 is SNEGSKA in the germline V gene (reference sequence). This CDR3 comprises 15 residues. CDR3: CSADTGGPGTDTQYF.

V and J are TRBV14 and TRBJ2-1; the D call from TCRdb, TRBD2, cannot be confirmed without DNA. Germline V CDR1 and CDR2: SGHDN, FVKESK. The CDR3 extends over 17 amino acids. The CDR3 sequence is CASSQDLSAGTYNEQFF.

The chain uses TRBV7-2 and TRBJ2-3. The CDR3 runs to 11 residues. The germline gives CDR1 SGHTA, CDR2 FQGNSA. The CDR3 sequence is CASSRDNTQYF. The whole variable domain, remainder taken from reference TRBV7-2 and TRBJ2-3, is GAGVSQSPSNKVTEKGKDVELRCDPISGHTALYWYRQSLGQGLEFLIYFQGNSAPDKSGLPSDRFSAERTGGSVSTLTIQRTQQEDSAVYLCASSRDNTQYFGPGTRLTVL.

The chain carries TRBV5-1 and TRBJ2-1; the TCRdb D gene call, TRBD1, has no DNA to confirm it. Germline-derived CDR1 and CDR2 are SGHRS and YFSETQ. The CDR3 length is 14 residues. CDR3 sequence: CASSTRDSYNEQFF.

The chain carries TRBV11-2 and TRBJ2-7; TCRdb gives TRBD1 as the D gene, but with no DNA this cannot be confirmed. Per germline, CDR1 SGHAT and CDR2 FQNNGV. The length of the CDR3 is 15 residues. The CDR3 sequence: CASSFLVGKGYEQYF.

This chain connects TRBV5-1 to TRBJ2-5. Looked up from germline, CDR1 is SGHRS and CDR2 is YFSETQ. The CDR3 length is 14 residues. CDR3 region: CASSSGGTEETQYF. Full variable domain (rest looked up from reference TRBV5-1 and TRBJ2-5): KAGVTQTPRYLIKTRGQQVTLSCSPISGHRSVSWYQQTPGQGLQFLFEYFSETQRNKGNFPGRFSGRQFSNSRSEMNVSTLELGDSALYLCASSSGGTEETQYFGPGTRLLVL.

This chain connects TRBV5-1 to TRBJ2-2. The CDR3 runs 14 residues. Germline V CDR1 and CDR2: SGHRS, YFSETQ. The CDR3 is CASSIGSGSGELFF.

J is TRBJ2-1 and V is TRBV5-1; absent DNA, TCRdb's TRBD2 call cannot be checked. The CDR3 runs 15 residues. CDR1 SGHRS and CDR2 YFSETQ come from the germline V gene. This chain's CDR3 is CASSSGDLRHNEQFF.

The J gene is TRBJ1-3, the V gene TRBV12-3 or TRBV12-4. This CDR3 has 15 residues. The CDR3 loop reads CASSPRPHSGNTIYF.

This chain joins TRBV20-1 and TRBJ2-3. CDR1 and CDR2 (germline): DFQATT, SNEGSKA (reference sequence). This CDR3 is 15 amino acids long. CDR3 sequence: CSAEQMRKSTDTQYF.

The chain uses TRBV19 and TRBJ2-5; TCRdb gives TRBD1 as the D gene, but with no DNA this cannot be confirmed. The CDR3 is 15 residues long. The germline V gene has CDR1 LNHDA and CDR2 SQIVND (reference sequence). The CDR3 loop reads CASSIWRGNSETQYF.

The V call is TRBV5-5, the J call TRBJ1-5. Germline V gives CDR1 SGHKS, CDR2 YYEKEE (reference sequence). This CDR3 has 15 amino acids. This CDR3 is CASSQSGTANQPQHF.

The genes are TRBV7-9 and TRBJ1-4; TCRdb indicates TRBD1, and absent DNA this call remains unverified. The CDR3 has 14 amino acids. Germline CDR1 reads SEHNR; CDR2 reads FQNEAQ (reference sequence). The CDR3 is CASSSDRGREKLFF.

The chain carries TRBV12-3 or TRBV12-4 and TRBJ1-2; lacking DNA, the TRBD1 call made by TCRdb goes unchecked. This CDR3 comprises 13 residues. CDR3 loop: CASSPLYRGGYTF.

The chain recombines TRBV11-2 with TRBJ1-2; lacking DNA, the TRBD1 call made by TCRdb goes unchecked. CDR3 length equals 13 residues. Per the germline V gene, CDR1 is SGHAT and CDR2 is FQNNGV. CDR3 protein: CASSLGADYGYTF.

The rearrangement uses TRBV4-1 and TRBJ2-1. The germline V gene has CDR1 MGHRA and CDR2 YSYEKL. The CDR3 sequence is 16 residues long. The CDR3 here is CASSQEIGVIYNEQFF.

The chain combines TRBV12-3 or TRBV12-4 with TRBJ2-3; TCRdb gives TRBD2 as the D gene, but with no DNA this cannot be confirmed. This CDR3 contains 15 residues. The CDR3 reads CASDGGEGTTDTQYF.

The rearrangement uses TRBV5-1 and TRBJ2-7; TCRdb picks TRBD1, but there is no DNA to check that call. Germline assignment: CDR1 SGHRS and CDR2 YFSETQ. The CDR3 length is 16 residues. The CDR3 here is CASSSDRGTATYEQYF.

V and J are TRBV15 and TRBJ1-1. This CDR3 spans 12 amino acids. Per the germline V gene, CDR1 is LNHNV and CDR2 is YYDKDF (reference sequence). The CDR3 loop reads CATSRGETEAFF.

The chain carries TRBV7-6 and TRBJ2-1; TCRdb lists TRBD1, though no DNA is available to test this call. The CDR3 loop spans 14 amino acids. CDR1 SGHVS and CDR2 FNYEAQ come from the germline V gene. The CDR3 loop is CASSLGQSGNEQFF. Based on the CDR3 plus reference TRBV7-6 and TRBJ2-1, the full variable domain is GAGVSQSPRYKVTKRGQDVALRCDPISGHVSLYWYRQALGQGPEFLTYFNYEAQQDKSGLPNDRFSAERPEGSISTLTIQRTEQRDSAMYRCASSLGQSGNEQFFGPGTRLTVL.

CDR3 loop: CSAPGWTGGWNTEAFF. The chain couples TRBV20-1 to TRBJ1-1; TCRdb outputs TRBD1, but without DNA this stays unchecked. Looked up from germline, CDR1 is DFQATT and CDR2 is SNEGSKA (reference sequence). This CDR3 is built from 16 residues.

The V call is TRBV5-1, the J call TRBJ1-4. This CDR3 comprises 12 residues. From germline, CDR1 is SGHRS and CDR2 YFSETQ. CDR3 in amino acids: CASKGGGEKLFF. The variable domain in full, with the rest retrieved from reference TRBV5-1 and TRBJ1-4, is KAGVTQTPRYLIKTRGQQVTLSCSPISGHRSVSWYQQTPGQGLQFLFEYFSETQRNKGNFPGRFSGRQFSNSRSEMNVSTLELGDSALYLCASKGGGEKLFFGSGTQLSVL.